What follows are 28 T cell receptor beta chains derived from one specimen sequenced in a study of STAT5B mutations in CD4+ large granular lymphocyte leukemia. Clones were sequenced by immunoSEQ multiplex PCR, and TCRdb holds only the in-frame ones, with some missing. The sample contains around 35,000 clones, 87% of which appear only once. The sequenced sample was CD4+ T cells from blood buffy coats. The source of these receptors is a human donor in good health.

This clone turned up a few times. The chain combines TRBV28 with TRBJ1-5; 12 nucleotides align to TRBD1. From germline, CDR1 is MDHEN and CDR2 SYDVKM. This CDR3 spans 15 amino acids. V lost 3 bases, J lost 6 bases, and 3 bases stayed unmatched. The CDR3 spells CASSLGQGATQPQHF. As DNA, the CDR3 is TGTGCCAGCAGTTTGGGACAGGGGGCGACTCAGCCCCAGCATTTT.

The chain uses TRBV19 and TRBJ2-3, with 8 bases fitting TRBD2. Germline assignment: CDR1 LNHDA and CDR2 SQIVND (reference sequence). With 1 base clipped from V and 9 bases from J, the junction kept 12 bases outside the gene matches. This CDR3 comprises 16 residues. In nucleotides, the CDR3 is TGTGCCAGTAGTATAGCGGGAGGGCCTCAAGTTGACACGCAGTATTTT. This translates into CASSIAGGPQVDTQYF.

This clone was recorded once. The V gene is TRBV10-3, the J gene TRBJ1-1; the D is unclear. The CDR3 consists of 14 residues. Trimming shortened V by 4 bases and J by 1 base, and 10 bases separated the two germline ends. From germline, CDR1 is ENHRY and CDR2 SYGVKD. This CDR3 is CAISGGHQNTEAFF. The CDR3 bases are TGTGCCATCAGTGGAGGGCACCAGAACACTGAAGCTTTCTTT.

This sequence joins TRBV6-6 and TRBJ2-2, with a possible D match to TRBD2 (6 bases). Germline CDR1 reads MNHNY; CDR2 reads SVGAGI (reference sequence). This CDR3 spans 15 amino acids. Deletions cut 7 bases from V and 1 base from J, with 13 bases between. As DNA, the CDR3 is TGTGCCAGCAAAAATAGCGGAATGAACACCGGGGAGCTGTTTTTT. It codes for CASKNSGMNTGELFF.

The chain employs TRBV10-2 and TRBJ2-5; TRBD2 agrees at 9 bases. The CDR3 totals 15 residues. Germline V gives CDR1 WSHSY, CDR2 SAAADI. With V trimmed by 3 bases and J by 5 bases, 7 bases remained unmatched. The CDR3 spells CASSDGAGGLETQYF. CDR3 DNA sequence: TGCGCCAGCAGTGACGGGGCGGGAGGGTTGGAGACCCAGTACTTC.

The V gene is TRBV28, the J gene TRBJ2-7, with D possibly matching TRBD1 (6 bases). The CDR3 extends over 17 amino acids. Looked up from germline, CDR1 is MDHEN and CDR2 is SYDVKM. V lost 3 bases and J lost 2, with 20 bases in between. CDR3 amino acids: CASSLSGTKGPPYEQYF. In nucleotides, the CDR3 is TGTGCCAGCAGTTTGTCCGGGACAAAGGGCCCTCCCTACGAGCAGTACTTC.

The V and J genes are TRBV6-5 and TRBJ1-2; 7 bases are a match to TRBD1. The germline V gene has CDR1 MNHEY and CDR2 SVGAGI. V was clipped by 6 bases and J by 3 bases; unmatched bases: 7. The CDR3 runs 14 residues. CDR3 residues: CASRPSGTDYGYTF. The CDR3 nucleotides read TGTGCCAGCAGACCCTCCGGGACAGACTATGGCTACACCTTC.

This chain links TRBV5-4 with TRBJ2-1; 13 positions agree with TRBD2. The length of the CDR3 is 17 residues. Germline V gene sequence: CDR1 SGHNT, CDR2 YYREEE (reference sequence). The J segment lost 7 bases and the V segment lost 5 bases, leaving 12 bases of the junction unmatched. CDR3 sequence reads: CASRAWTSGRGGNEQFF. The CDR3 region has the DNA TGTGCCAGCAGAGCTTGGACTAGCGGGAGAGGCGGGAATGAGCAGTTCTTC.

The chain couples TRBV28 to TRBJ2-7; D ambiguous. This CDR3 is built from 12 residues. V was shortened by 8 bases and J by 3 bases, with 11 bases between the two germline ends. Germline V gene lookup returns CDR1 MDHEN and CDR2 SYDVKM. The CDR3 bases are TGTGCCAGCTGGTACAGCTACTACGAGCAGTACTTC. Residues: CASWYSYYEQYF.

The chain combines TRBV19 with TRBJ1-2; TRBD1 might be the D (5 bases). Germline loops: CDR1 LNHDA, CDR2 SQIVND (reference sequence). V lost 2 bases and J lost 6, with 13 bases in between. This CDR3 has 14 residues. In nucleotides, the CDR3 is TGTGCCAGTAGTATAAGGGCAGGGACGGATGGCTACACCTTC. This gives the protein CASSIRAGTDGYTF.

The genes are TRBV6-5 and TRBJ1-1; D is ambiguous. This CDR3 has 12 amino acids. Germline V CDR1 and CDR2: MNHEY, SVGAGI. Trimming removed 4 bases from V and 10 bases from J, with 13 bases in between. DNA for the CDR3: TGTGCCAGCAGTTCCTTCGGGGAAAGAGCTTTCTTT. Its protein product is CASSSFGERAFF.

The genes are TRBV5-1 and TRBJ2-7, with TRBD1 identical over 8 bases. The CDR3 covers 13 residues. V lost 4 bases, J lost 6 bases, and 6 bases stayed unmatched. The germline gives CDR1 SGHRS, CDR2 YFSETQ. The CDR3 region is CASSGTGGREQYF. Here the CDR3 DNA reads TGCGCCAGCAGCGGGACAGGAGGTCGCGAGCAGTACTTC.

The chain employs TRBV13 and TRBJ2-7; 9 bases fit TRBD2. From germline, CDR1 is PRHDT and CDR2 FYEKMQ (reference sequence). This CDR3 is 15 amino acids long. The ends lost 4 bases at V and 0 bases at J; junction bases unmatched: 4. CDR3: CASSSASGASYEQYF. The CDR3 DNA follows: TGTGCCAGCAGCTCAGCTAGCGGGGCCTCCTACGAGCAGTACTTC.

This chain uses TRBV7-2 with TRBJ1-1; 7 positions agree with TRBD1. The V and J ends lost 4 bases and 5 bases, in that order; junction bases with no gene match: 7. The CDR3 consists of 14 residues. CDR1 and CDR2 (germline): SGHTA, FQGNSA. The CDR3 spells CASSSRQGGTEAFF. The CDR3, as DNA: TGTGCCAGCAGCTCCCGACAGGGAGGAACTGAAGCTTTCTTT.

The chain combines TRBV6-6 with TRBJ2-2; 11 bases agree with TRBD2. The germline CDR1 and CDR2 sequences are MNHNY and SVGAGI (reference sequence). CDR3 length: 16 residues. The V segment lost 4 bases and the J segment 0 bases; nucleotides outside the gene matches: 1. CDR3 amino acids: CASSSGLAANTGELFF. The CDR3 DNA reads as TGTGCCAGCAGTTCGGGACTAGCGGCGAACACCGGGGAGCTGTTTTTT.

The V gene is TRBV6-5, the J gene TRBJ2-2, with D perhaps matching TRBD1 or TRBD2 (5 bases each). The V gene's germline CDR1 is MNHEY and CDR2 SVGAGI. The CDR3 has 15 residues. V lost 5 bases, J lost 8 bases, and 18 bases lay in between. CDR3 residues: CASSRDHGSDGELFF. The CDR3 DNA follows: TGTGCCAGCAGTCGGGACCACGGGTCGGATGGGGAGCTGTTTTTT.

The chain is built from TRBV6-5 and TRBJ2-5; 8 bases match TRBD1. Germline V gene lookup returns CDR1 MNHEY and CDR2 SVGAGI. The CDR3 contains 14 residues. The V and J ends lost 4 bases and 2 bases, in that order; junction bases with no gene match: 3. The CDR3 reads CASSFGQGQETQYF. The CDR3 region has the DNA TGTGCCAGCAGTTTTGGACAGGGACAAGAGACCCAGTACTTC.

The chain combines TRBV19 with TRBJ2-3, with D perhaps assigned TRBD1 or TRBD2 (6 bases each). Germline assignment: CDR1 LNHDA and CDR2 SQIVND (reference sequence). CDR3 length: 13 residues. The V gene lost 3 bases and the J gene lost 4 bases, with 8 bases spanning the gap. This CDR3 reads CASSIGGPDTQYF. The CDR3 DNA follows: TGTGCCAGTAGTATTGGGGGGCCAGATACGCAGTATTTT.

The rearrangement joins TRBV6-1 to TRBJ1-1; 7 positions match TRBD1. This CDR3 is 13 amino acids long. Trimming cost V 7 bases and J 10 bases; bases outside gene matches: 12. Germline lookup yields CDR1 MNHNS and CDR2 SASEGT. The CDR3 loop is CASTLTGRLVAFF. As DNA, the CDR3 is TGTGCCAGCACCCTGACAGGGCGTCTAGTAGCTTTCTTT.

The chain employs TRBV27 and TRBJ1-1, with D perhaps TRBD1 (5 bases). Trimming shortened V by 3 bases and J by 1 base, and 15 bases separated the two germline ends. Germline values: CDR1 MNHEY, CDR2 SMNVEV (reference sequence). CDR3 length equals 16 residues. The CDR3: CASSLIPGTANTEAFF. The CDR3 nucleotides are TGTGCCAGCAGTTTGATCCCGGGGACCGCGAACACTGAAGCTTTCTTT.

The rearrangement uses TRBV19 and TRBJ1-3; D perhaps matches TRBD1 (5 bases). The CDR3 spans 16 residues. The germline V and J ends were trimmed by 1 base and 0 bases, with 10 bases remaining between them. Germline values: CDR1 LNHDA, CDR2 SQIVND (reference sequence). CDR3 sequence: CASSIVSTASGNTIYF. In DNA, the CDR3 is TGTGCCAGTAGTATAGTGTCGACAGCCTCTGGAAACACCATATATTTT. Using reference TRBV19 and TRBJ1-3 for the parts outside the CDR3, the full variable domain is DGGITQSPKYLFRKEGQNVTLSCEQNLNHDAMYWYRQDPGQGLRLIYYSQIVNDFQKGDIAEGYSVSREKKESFPLTVTSAQKNPTAFYLCASSIVSTASGNTIYFGEGSWLTVV.

This clone was detected only once. The J gene is TRBJ2-7, the V gene TRBV7-6; 12 positions agree with TRBD2. With V trimmed by 4 bases and J by 5 bases, 6 bases remained unmatched. This CDR3 region has 15 residues. In germline, CDR1 is SGHVS, CDR2 FNYEAQ. The CDR3 DNA is TGTGCCAGCAGCTCGCCGACTAGCGGGAGCCACGAGCAGTACTTC. This sequence encodes CASSSPTSGSHEQYF. Using reference TRBV7-6 and TRBJ2-7 for the parts outside the CDR3, the full variable domain is GAGVSQSPRYKVTKRGQDVALRCDPISGHVSLYWYRQALGQGPEFLTYFNYEAQQDKSGLPNDRFSAERPEGSISTLTIQRTEQRDSAMYRCASSSPTSGSHEQYFGPGTRLTVT.

The chain recombines TRBV18 with TRBJ1-5; D unresolved. Per germline, CDR1 KGHSH and CDR2 LQKENI. The CDR3 spans 14 residues. V lost 4 bases and J 3 bases, leaving 10 bases between the germline ends. The CDR3 is CASSLTGNNQPQHF. Here the CDR3 DNA reads TGTGCCAGCTCACTGACTGGTAACAATCAGCCCCAGCATTTT.

The rearrangement joins TRBV7-9 to TRBJ1-1, with 7 bases that match TRBD1. Trimming removed 5 bases from V and 7 bases from J; junction bases left unmatched: 10. This CDR3 contains 14 residues. The V gene's germline CDR1 is SEHNR and CDR2 FQNEAQ (reference sequence). Here the CDR3 DNA reads TGTGCCAGCAGCCGGATAGAGCAGGGGGGTGAAGCTTTCTTT. It codes for CASSRIEQGGEAFF.

The genes are TRBV7-2 and TRBJ2-7; a possible D gene is TRBD2 (6 bases). V lost 1 base and J 3 bases, leaving 13 bases between the germline ends. The CDR3 contains 15 residues. In germline, CDR1 is SGHTA, CDR2 FQGNSA. CDR3 residues: CASSLELGEDYEQYF. CDR3 nucleotide sequence: TGTGCCAGCAGCTTAGAGCTAGGGGAGGACTACGAGCAGTACTTC.

V is TRBV5-4 and J is TRBJ2-1, with 10 bases identical to TRBD2. CDR3 length: 17 residues. With V trimmed by 6 bases and J by 6 bases, 15 bases remained unmatched. CDR1 is SGHNT, CDR2 YYREEE, per germline (reference sequence). DNA of the CDR3: TGTGCCAGCAACGTAGCGGGAGGAGGGGGACACGTCAATGAGCAGTTCTTC. Amino acid sequence: CASNVAGGGGHVNEQFF.

The V call is TRBV6-1, the J call TRBJ1-3, with D unresolved. This CDR3 contains 15 residues. The V end lost 5 bases, the J end lost 0 bases, and 11 bases lay between the germline ends. Germline-derived CDR1 and CDR2 are MNHNS and SASEGT. CDR3 DNA sequence: TGTGCCAGCAGTACCGGGCTCAGCTCTGGAAACACCATATATTTT. Its translation is CASSTGLSSGNTIYF.

This sequence joins TRBV29-1 and TRBJ2-3; D gene uncertain. This CDR3 has 12 residues. Germline V gives CDR1 SQVTM, CDR2 ANQGSEA. V was shortened by 2 bases and J by 4 bases, with 7 bases between the two germline ends. The CDR3, as DNA: TGCAGCGTTGAAATGGCCTCAGATACGCAGTATTTT. Its protein product is CSVEMASDTQYF.